The clone carrying this T cell receptor (beta chain) was detected a few times. The antigen is not known. TCRdb ran MiXCR on the 5' RACE reads and lists one entry per CDR3 protein. The sample lists around 220,000 distinct CDR3 sequences; 10% were seen once. Trimming shortened V by 8 bases and J by 0 bases, and 16 bases separated the two germline ends. The length of the CDR3 is 15 residues. The sample belongs to a study of identical twins. Findings of the study overall: Excess low generation probability was seen in twin-shared out-of-frame alpha sequences. Invariant populations such as MAIT and iNKT cells could partly muddle zero-insertion analyses.

V usage is TRBV12-3 or TRBV12-4 and J usage is TRBJ2-5; D is uncertain. The TCR comes from a man aged 50-60 years in good health. The material sequenced was memory T cells sorted from blood. This CDR3 reads CASFKSGEHQETQYF. The CDR3 nucleotides are TGTGCCAGCTTCAAATCGGGCGAACACCAAGAGACCCAGTACTTC.